Each of the 25 T cell receptor beta chains below was sequenced from the same sample in a study of post-analysis software for immune sequencing data. TCR beta libraries were prepared from cDNA with unique molecular identifiers. TCRdb independently ran MiXCR on the PCR reads; one entry per CDR3 protein. There are approximately 770,000 distinct CDR3 sequences in the sample; 46% occur only once, and approximately 4.4% lies in the top ten. Study-wide results and caveats: There were five or six TRBV segments more frequent in patients than controls, and TRBV5-6, TRBV5-1 and TRBV20-1 were among them.

Antigens of these TCRs are unknown. Sequenced material: blood. The receptor source for this set is a girl under 18 with multiple sclerosis.

The rearrangement links TRBV6-2 or TRBV6-3 to TRBJ2-7, with D tentatively TRBD1 (6 bases). V shed 2 bases and J shed 2 bases, with 13 bases lying between them. CDR1 is MNHEY, CDR2 SVGEGT, per germline. This CDR3 has 15 residues. The CDR3 region is CASSYRGQQAYEQYF. Written as DNA, the CDR3 is TGTGCCAGCAGTTACCGGGGACAACAAGCCTACGAGCAGTACTTC.

The V and J genes are TRBV24-1 and TRBJ2-3; 8 positions match TRBD2. J lost 3 bases, V lost 3 bases, and 7 bases had no gene match. The CDR3 spans 16 residues. Germline CDR1 is KGHDR and CDR2 is SFDVKD. The CDR3 loop reads CATSDRAGVGTDTQYF. CDR3 nucleotides: TGTGCCACCAGTGATCGAGCGGGAGTCGGGACAGATACGCAGTATTTT.

This clonotype was counted a few times. The V and J genes are TRBV7-2 and TRBJ1-2; D not certain. The CDR3 has 13 amino acids. In germline, CDR1 is SGHTA, CDR2 FQGNSA. Trimming pared 5 bases from V and 4 bases from J, leaving 11 bases between. The CDR3 DNA is TGTGCCAGCAGCCGTGAAAGGGCCTATGGCTACACCTTC. This sequence encodes CASSRERAYGYTF. The variable domain in full, completed from reference TRBV7-2 and TRBJ1-2, reads GAGVSQSPSNKVTEKGKDVELRCDPISGHTALYWYRQSLGQGLEFLIYFQGNSAPDKSGLPSDRFSAERTGGSVSTLTIQRTQQEDSAVYLCASSRERAYGYTFGSGTRLTVV.

This clonotype came up a few times. The chain couples TRBV7-6 to TRBJ1-4, with D perhaps TRBD1 (6 bases). This CDR3 comprises 13 residues. Per the germline V gene, CDR1 is SGHVS and CDR2 is FNYEAQ. V was trimmed by 6 bases and J by 7 bases, leaving 12 bases between them. The CDR3 reads CASSSGTTEKLFF. The CDR3 DNA is TGTGCCAGCAGTTCCGGGACAACTGAAAAACTGTTTTTT.

This clonotype has only one observation. V usage is TRBV6-2 or TRBV6-3 and J usage is TRBJ1-5; D is unresolved. This CDR3 spans 11 amino acids. Germline V gene sequence: CDR1 MNHEY, CDR2 SVGEGT. The V gene lost 6 bases and the J gene lost 9 bases, with 9 bases spanning the gap. The chain's CDR3 is CASRTDLPQHF. The CDR3 coding sequence is TGTGCCAGCAGAACGGATCTGCCCCAGCATTTT.

This clonotype was found a few times. The rearrangement links TRBV7-3 to TRBJ2-1, with D perhaps TRBD2 (5 bases). V was pared by 3 bases and J by 5 bases, with 11 bases between. Germline-derived CDR1 and CDR2 are SGHTA and FQGTGA. This CDR3 has 14 residues. In DNA form, the CDR3 reads TGTGCCAGCAGCTTGGGAGACGGTCACAATGAGCAGTTCTTC. Amino acid sequence: CASSLGDGHNEQFF.

The chain recombines TRBV7-9 with TRBJ1-1; possible D gene TRBD1, 5 bases. Germline V gene data show CDR1 as SEHNR and CDR2 as FQNEAQ (reference sequence). V lost 5 bases and J 4 bases, leaving 11 bases between the germline ends. There are 13 residues in the CDR3. As DNA, the CDR3 is TGTGCCAGCAGCCCGGGACGGAGCACTGAAGCTTTCTTT. It specifies CASSPGRSTEAFF.

This clonotype showed up just a few times. The V call is TRBV12-3 or TRBV12-4, the J call TRBJ1-5, with D unresolved. The ends were cut back, 2 bases at V and 7 bases at J, with 15 bases in the middle. The CDR3 is made up of 15 amino acids. The DNA of the CDR3 is TGTGCCAGCAGTTTACAAGCGGGGTTCGGGCAGCCCCAGCATTTT. Translated, it gives CASSLQAGFGQPQHF.

This CDR3 reads CASTPGKREGHEQFF. CDR3 coding DNA: TGTGCCAGCACCCCTGGGAAGCGGGAGGGGCATGAGCAGTTCTTC. V and J are TRBV12-3 or TRBV12-4 and TRBJ2-1; 10 nucleotides match TRBD2. The CDR3 has 15 residues. The trim removed 7 bases at V and 8 bases at J, leaving 11 bases unmatched.

Only one count was recorded for this clonotype. The junction shows a germline mismatch at one end, possibly a read error. This chain joins TRBV12-3 or TRBV12-4 and TRBJ1-2; D remains unclear. CDR3 length: 16 residues. This CDR3 reads CASSLASVGGNYGYTF. The CDR3 DNA sequence: TGTGCCAGCAGTTTAGCCTCGGTTGGAGGTAACTACGGCTACACCTTC.

To note about this clonotype: At one boundary the junction diverges from the germline segment, which might be a read error. The chain carries TRBV7-9 and TRBJ2-4; TRBD2 aligns across 8 bases. TRBJ2-7 matches the DNA end more closely, so the J call is doubtful. The CDR3 is 14 residues long. CDR1 and CDR2 from the germline V gene are SEHNR and FQNEAQ (reference sequence). The CDR3 reads CAGSLARGADEQYF. The CDR3 DNA reads TGTGCCGGCAGCTTAGCGCGGGGGGCAGACGAGCAGTACTTC.

To note about this clonotype: It is likely a read error, because the conserved phenylalanine at the end of the CDR3 is missing. V usage is TRBV30 and J usage is TRBJ1-1, with D hard to call. This CDR3 is 13 amino acids long. CDR1 and CDR2 from the germline V gene are GTSNPN and SVGIG (reference sequence). Trimming shortened V by 1 base and J by 4 bases, and 10 bases separated the two germline ends. CDR3 in amino acids: CAWSEGFGTEAFL. The CDR3, as DNA: TGTGCCTGGAGTGAGGGTTTCGGCACTGAAGCTTTCTTG.

This clonotype was seen a few times. The chain carries TRBV10-3 and TRBJ2-7, with D tentatively TRBD1 (7 bases). The last part of the DNA fits TRBJ2-5 better; the J call may be wrong. There are 13 residues in the CDR3. Germline CDR1 is ENHRY and CDR2 is SYGVKD. DNA of the CDR3: TGTGCCATCAGTGAGGCCCAGGGGGGGACCCAGTACTTC. Residues: CAISEAQGGTQYF.

In this sample, this clonotype turned up a few times. The gene calls are TRBV12-3 or TRBV12-4 and TRBJ2-1; the match to TRBD2 covers 13 bases. The CDR3 consists of 14 residues. The trim removed 7 bases at V and 6 bases at J, leaving 3 bases unmatched. Here the CDR3 reads CASTGLAGANEQFF. The DNA for the CDR3 is TGTGCCAGCACCGGACTAGCGGGAGCCAATGAGCAGTTCTTC.

In this sample, this clonotype turned up a few times. V is TRBV4-3 and J is TRBJ2-6; perhaps TRBD2 as D (5 bases). V was shortened by 0 bases and J by 2 bases, with 8 bases between the two germline ends. CDR1 LGHNA and CDR2 YSLEER come from the germline V gene. CDR3 length: 16 amino acids. The CDR3, as DNA: TGCGCCAGCAGCCAAGATCCCGGGACTGGGGCCAACGTCCTGACTTTC. Residues: CASSQDPGTGANVLTF.

This chain uses TRBV7-2 with TRBJ2-5; 11 bases match TRBD2. Per germline, CDR1 SGHTA and CDR2 FQGNSA. The CDR3 has 16 amino acids. Losses at the gene ends were 4 bases for V and 4 bases for J; bases not matched to a gene: 8. The CDR3 spells CASSSAGLAGRETQYF. CDR3 DNA: TGTGCCAGCAGCTCGGCAGGACTAGCGGGTCGAGAGACCCAGTACTTC.

This chain joins TRBV20-1 and TRBJ2-5; TRBD2 matches at 7 bases. The germline V gene has CDR1 DFQATT and CDR2 SNEGSKA (reference sequence). The CDR3 runs 14 residues. V shed 6 bases, J shed 5 bases, and the junction held 12 bases outside the gene matches. CDR3 loop: CSAPSRTRVETQYF. The DNA for the CDR3 is TGCAGTGCCCCCTCCCGGACTAGAGTGGAGACCCAGTACTTC.

The chain recombines TRBV5-5 with TRBJ2-4, with D possibly being TRBD1 (6 bases). The end of the DNA aligns better with TRBJ2-5, so the J call may be wrong. Germline V CDR1 and CDR2: SGHKS, YYEKEE (reference sequence). The CDR3 extends over 17 amino acids. CDR3 sequence: CASSLATIDRLQETQYF. The DNA for the CDR3 is TGTGCCAGCAGCTTGGCGACGATAGACAGGCTCCAAGAGACCCAGTACTTC.

The rearrangement links TRBV5-6 to TRBJ2-5; TRBD1 matches at 7 bases. The CDR3 totals 17 residues. Trimming cost V 0 bases and J 3 bases; bases outside gene matches: 11. CDR1 and CDR2 from the germline V gene are SGHDT and YYEEEE. The CDR3 region has the DNA TGTGCCAGCAGCTTGGGGATTGGGACAGCGAATGAAGAGACCCAGTACTTC. Its translation: CASSLGIGTANEETQYF. The full variable domain, with the rest looked up from reference TRBV5-6 and TRBJ2-5, is DAGVTQSPTHLIKTRGQQVTLRCSPKSGHDTVSWYQQALGQGPQFIFQYYEEEERQRGNFPDRFSGHQFPNYSSELNVNALLLGDSALYLCASSLGIGTANEETQYFGPGTRLLVL.

The chain uses TRBV7-2 and TRBJ1-4; D is ambiguous. The CDR3 has 16 amino acids. Germline V gives CDR1 SGHTA, CDR2 FQGNSA. V lost 2 bases, J lost 0 bases, and 10 bases lay in between. In nucleotides, the CDR3 is TGTGCCAGCAGCTTAAGGGCCGCGGCAACTAATGAAAAACTGTTTTTT. Translating gives CASSLRAAATNEKLFF.

The CDR3: CASSSRRVTGRMTEAFF. CDR3 coding DNA: TGTGCCAGCAGCTCCCGACGGGTGACAGGGAGAATGACTGAAGCTTTCTTT. The chain carries TRBV11-2 and TRBJ1-1, with 7 nucleotides matching TRBD1. CDR1 is SGHAT and CDR2 is FQNNGV in the germline V gene. The CDR3 extends over 17 amino acids. V shed 4 bases and J 5 bases; nucleotides not matched to a gene: 16.

This clonotype was picked up many times. The gene calls are TRBV7-2 and TRBJ2-1; a possible D gene is TRBD1 (6 bases). This CDR3 contains 14 residues. Germline CDR1 reads SGHTA; CDR2 reads FQGNSA. V was trimmed by 1 base and J by 5 bases, leaving 9 bases between them. The CDR3 loop is CASSLDRAHNEQFF. CDR3 DNA sequence: TGTGCCAGCAGCTTAGACAGGGCACACAATGAGCAGTTCTTC. Complete variable domain (other parts from reference TRBV7-2 and TRBJ2-1): GAGVSQSPSNKVTEKGKDVELRCDPISGHTALYWYRQSLGQGLEFLIYFQGNSAPDKSGLPSDRFSAERTGGSVSTLTIQRTQQEDSAVYLCASSLDRAHNEQFFGPGTRLTVL.

This chain joins TRBV12-3 or TRBV12-4 and TRBJ2-7, with D possibly called TRBD1 or TRBD2 (6 bases each). V lost 8 bases to trimming and J lost 4 bases, with 15 bases between them. This CDR3 contains 13 residues. The CDR3 DNA is TGTGCCAGCCGCCCGACGGGGGCTTACGAGCAGTACTTC. Protein sequence: CASRPTGAYEQYF.

This chain uses TRBV18 with TRBJ2-4, with 8 bases lining up with TRBD1. The CDR3 consists of 14 residues. The germline CDR1 and CDR2 sequences are KGHSH and LQKENI. With V trimmed by 3 bases and J by 6 bases, 4 bases remained unmatched. CDR3 DNA sequence: TGTGCCAGCTCACCCGGGACAGGACGAAACATTCAGTACTTC. This gives the protein CASSPGTGRNIQYF.

The sample holds one count of this clonotype. V is TRBV2 and J is TRBJ2-1; 10 positions match TRBD2. V was clipped by 3 bases and J by 8 bases; unmatched bases: 10. CDR1 is SNHLY, CDR2 FYNNEI, per germline. The CDR3 runs to 16 residues. The CDR3 DNA is TGTGCCAGCAGTGAGGTCCTAAGCGGGAGGGTCGATGAGCAGTTCTTC. It is translated as CASSEVLSGRVDEQFF.